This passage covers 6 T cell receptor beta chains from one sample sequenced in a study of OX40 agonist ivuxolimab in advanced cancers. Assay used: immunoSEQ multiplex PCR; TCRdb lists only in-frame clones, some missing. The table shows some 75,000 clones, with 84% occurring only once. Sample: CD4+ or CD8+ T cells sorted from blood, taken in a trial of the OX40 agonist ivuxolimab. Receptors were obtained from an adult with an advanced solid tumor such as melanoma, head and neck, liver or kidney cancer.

The chain's CDR3 is CASSIGAGRRQETQYF. The CDR3 DNA is TGTGCCAGTAGTATAGGCGCAGGGCGGAGGCAAGAGACCCAGTACTTC. The chain links TRBV19 to TRBJ2-5; D is possibly TRBD1 or TRBD2 (5 bases each). The germline CDR1 and CDR2 sequences are LNHDA and SQIVND (reference sequence). V lost 1 base and J 2 bases, leaving 14 bases between the germline ends. The CDR3 spans 16 residues.

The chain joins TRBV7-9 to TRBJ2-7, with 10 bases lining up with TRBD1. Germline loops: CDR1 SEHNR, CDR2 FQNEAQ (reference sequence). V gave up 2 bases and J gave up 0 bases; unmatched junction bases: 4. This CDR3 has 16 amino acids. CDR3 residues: CASSLRGTGASYEQYF. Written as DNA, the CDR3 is TGTGCCAGCAGCTTAAGGGGGACAGGGGCCTCCTACGAGCAGTACTTC.

CDR3 bases: TGCGCCAGCAGCTTGGGGGCCGGGAATCGGGATGAAAAACTGTTTTTT. It specifies CASSLGAGNRDEKLFF. The chain couples TRBV5-1 to TRBJ1-4; no firm D call. V was clipped by 0 bases and J by 6 bases, with 15 bases between them. CDR1 and CDR2 from the germline V gene are SGHRS and YFSETQ. CDR3 length equals 16 residues.

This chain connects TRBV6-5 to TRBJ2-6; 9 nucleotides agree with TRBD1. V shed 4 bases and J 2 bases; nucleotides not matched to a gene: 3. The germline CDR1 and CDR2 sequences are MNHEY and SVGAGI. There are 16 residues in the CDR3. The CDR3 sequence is CASSSTGGTGANVLTF. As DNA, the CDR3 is TGTGCCAGCAGTTCAACAGGGGGCACTGGGGCCAACGTCCTGACTTTC.

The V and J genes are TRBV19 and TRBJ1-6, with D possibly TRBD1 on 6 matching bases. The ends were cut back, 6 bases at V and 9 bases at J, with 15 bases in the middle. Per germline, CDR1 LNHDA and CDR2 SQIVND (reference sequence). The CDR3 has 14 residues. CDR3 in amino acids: CASSRQAMGSPLHF. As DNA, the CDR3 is TGTGCCAGTAGCCGACAGGCAATGGGTTCACCCCTCCACTTT. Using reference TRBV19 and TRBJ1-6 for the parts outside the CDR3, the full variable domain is DGGITQSPKYLFRKEGQNVTLSCEQNLNHDAMYWYRQDPGQGLRLIYYSQIVNDFQKGDIAEGYSVSREKKESFPLTVTSAQKNPTAFYLCASSRQAMGSPLHFGNGTRLTVT.

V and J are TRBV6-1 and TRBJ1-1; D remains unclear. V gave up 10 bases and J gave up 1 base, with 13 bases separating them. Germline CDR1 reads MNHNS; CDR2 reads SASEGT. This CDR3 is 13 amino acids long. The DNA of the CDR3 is TGTGCCATCAAGGCTGGAACGAACACTGAAGCTTTCTTT. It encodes CAIKAGTNTEAFF.